The 13 T cell receptor beta chains below all came from one sample that was sequenced in a study of blood T cells in healthy people across ages. Primers used in a second PCR of about 6 to 11 cycles were a sample-barcoded 5' primer and a J-beta primer mix. MiXCR, run by TCRdb on the 5' RACE reads, gives a single entry per CDR3 protein. The sample carries 780,000 or so distinct CDR3 sequences, about 61% recorded once. Sequencing was carried out using blood. Receptors were obtained from a man in his forties or fifties in good health.

The chain carries TRBV7-2 and TRBJ2-5; D is possibly TRBD1 (5 bases). This CDR3 spans 13 amino acids. V lost 5 bases and J 3 bases, leaving 10 bases between the germline ends. Germline assignment: CDR1 SGHTA and CDR2 FQGNSA. CDR3 residues: CASSPGFEETQYF. In DNA, the CDR3 is TGTGCCAGCAGCCCAGGGTTCGAAGAGACCCAGTACTTC. Supplemented by reference TRBV7-2 and TRBJ2-5, the full variable domain reads GAGVSQSPSNKVTEKGKDVELRCDPISGHTALYWYRQSLGQGLEFLIYFQGNSAPDKSGLPSDRFSAERTGGSVSTLTIQRTQQEDSAVYLCASSPGFEETQYFGPGTRLLVL.

The chain is built from TRBV6-6 and TRBJ2-1; 13 bases map to TRBD2. This CDR3 comprises 16 residues. Unmatched junction bases numbered 8, after V lost 0 bases and J lost 12 bases. CDR1 is MNHNY and CDR2 is SVGAGI in the germline V gene (reference sequence). The CDR3 coding sequence is TGTGCCAGCAGTTACTCGCTCACTAGCGGGAGGGAAAGGCAGTTCTTC. It translates to CASSYSLTSGRERQFF.

The rearrangement uses TRBV4-2 and TRBJ2-2, with no clear D. The germline CDR1 and CDR2 sequences are LGHNA and YNFKEQ. Trimming removed 0 bases at V and 7 bases at J, with 9 bases between. This CDR3 spans 14 amino acids. CDR3 nucleotides: TGTGCCAGCAGCCAAGAGATGGTGAACGGGGAGCTGTTTTTT. It encodes CASSQEMVNGELFF.

This clonotype was seen only a few times. The rearrangement links TRBV4-2 to TRBJ2-3; the match to TRBD2 covers 12 bases. The V segment lost 1 base and the J segment 5 bases; nucleotides outside the gene matches: 4. The CDR3 contains 16 residues. Looked up from germline, CDR1 is LGHNA and CDR2 is YNFKEQ. This chain's CDR3 is CASSQALGLAGDTQYF. CDR3 coding DNA: TGTGCCAGCAGCCAAGCACTGGGACTAGCGGGAGATACGCAGTATTTT.

This clonotype came up many times. This sequence joins TRBV18 and TRBJ2-1, with D maybe TRBD2 (5 bases). Germline assignment: CDR1 KGHSH and CDR2 LQKENI. Trimming removed 0 bases from V and 4 bases from J, with 13 bases in between. The CDR3 is 16 residues long. CDR3 in DNA: TGTGCCAGCTCACCACCCGAGCGGAGACCGTACAATGAGCAGTTCTTC. Protein product: CASSPPERRPYNEQFF.

This clonotype was seen a handful of times. V and J are TRBV28 and TRBJ1-1, with TRBD1 as a possible D gene (6 bases). The CDR3 is 15 amino acids. Per the germline V gene, CDR1 is MDHEN and CDR2 is SYDVKM. Between the trimmed V and J ends, which lost 3 bases and 0 bases, there was a span of 11 bases. Here the CDR3 reads CASSFTGNMNTEAFF. The CDR3 DNA follows: TGTGCCAGCAGTTTTACAGGGAACATGAACACTGAAGCTTTCTTT.

The chain carries TRBV6-6 and TRBJ2-5, with TRBD2 matching over 10 bases. The J call is doubtful: the DNA matches TRBJ2-7 better. Germline V gives CDR1 MNHNY, CDR2 SVGAGI (reference sequence). The CDR3 consists of 16 residues. The DNA for the CDR3 is TGTGCCAGCAGTTACTCTCTAGCGGGAGAGGCCTACGAGCAGTACTTC. Its protein product is CASSYSLAGEAYEQYF.

This clonotype was seen more than once but under ten times. The chain uses TRBV11-2 and TRBJ2-1, with D uncertain. The germline gives CDR1 SGHAT, CDR2 FQNNGV. The CDR3 spans 13 residues. Trimming removed 8 bases from V and 3 bases from J, with 11 bases in between. The CDR3 sequence is CASRRESYNEQFF. CDR3 in DNA: TGTGCCAGCCGCCGCGAGAGCTACAATGAGCAGTTCTTC.

The chain carries TRBV7-2 and TRBJ2-1; D is ambiguous. Germline V CDR1 and CDR2: SGHTA, FQGNSA. Trimming shortened V by 1 base and J by 10 bases, and 8 bases separated the two germline ends. CDR3 size: 12 residues. CDR3 in amino acids: CASSLDGSEQFF. CDR3 coding DNA: TGTGCCAGCAGCTTAGACGGGTCCGAGCAGTTCTTC.

The V gene is TRBV6-6, the J gene TRBJ2-7; 9 positions agree with TRBD2. The J call is in doubt because the DNA end fits TRBJ2-5 better. This CDR3 is built from 15 residues. Germline V lookup: CDR1 MNHNY, CDR2 SVGAGI (reference sequence). DNA of the CDR3: TGTGCCAGCAGTCAAAATAGCGGGGGTTCGGAGACCCAGTACTTC. Translating gives CASSQNSGGSETQYF.

V usage is TRBV15 and J usage is TRBJ2-1, with 7 bases matching TRBD1. Germline assignment: CDR1 LNHNV and CDR2 YYDKDF (reference sequence). Trimming removed 0 bases from V and 13 bases from J; junction bases left unmatched: 9. This CDR3 region has 14 residues. The CDR3 spells CATSRDRGGKIQFF. The CDR3 nucleotides read TGTGCCACCAGCAGAGATAGAGGGGGCAAGATACAGTTCTTC.

The CDR3 loop is CASSLGLTVVQETQYF. DNA of the CDR3: TGCGCCAGCAGCTTGGGTCTGACAGTAGTCCAAGAGACCCAGTACTTC. This sequence joins TRBV5-1 and TRBJ2-5; a possible D gene is TRBD1 (5 bases). Between the trimmed V and J ends, which lost 0 bases and 1 base, there was a span of 13 bases. The CDR3 contains 16 residues. Germline values: CDR1 SGHRS, CDR2 YFSETQ.

The genes are TRBV28 and TRBJ1-5; D might be TRBD1 (6 bases). This CDR3 comprises 16 residues. Germline CDR1 is MDHEN and CDR2 is SYDVKM. V was cut by 5 bases and J by 7 bases, with 21 bases left in between. The CDR3 region is CASSLPQGTVGQPQHF. DNA of the CDR3: TGTGCCAGCAGTCTACCACAGGGAACGGTAGGGCAGCCCCAGCATTTT.